Presented here are 3 T cell receptor beta chains from one specimen sequenced in a study of cytomegalovirus exposure and HLA in healthy donors. The PCR was carried out with 60 Vbeta primers and 13 Jbeta primers. Produced via immunoSEQ multiplex PCR; TCRdb's table is partial and in-frame only. Of over 100,000 clones listed, around three quarters are singletons. Sequenced: PBMCs. The receptor set was obtained from a male donor in good health and CMV-seropositive.

The chain joins TRBV19 to TRBJ2-7, with D tentatively TRBD2 (5 bases). V was clipped by 5 bases and J by 3 bases, with 14 bases between them. Germline V CDR1 and CDR2: LNHDA, SQIVND (reference sequence). The CDR3 has 14 residues. In DNA form, the CDR3 reads TGTGCCAGTAGTCATGGAGGAGGTTACTACGAGCAGTACTTC. The encoded protein is CASSHGGGYYEQYF.

The rearrangement joins TRBV10-3 to TRBJ2-3, with D possibly matching TRBD2 (5 bases). The ends were cut back, 6 bases at V and 4 bases at J, with 14 bases in the middle. Germline CDR1 is ENHRY and CDR2 is SYGVKD. The CDR3 is 14 residues long. CDR3 amino acids: CAIRVGSHPDTQYF. CDR3 bases: TGTGCCATCAGAGTGGGGAGTCACCCAGATACGCAGTATTTT.

This chain uses TRBV6-4 with TRBJ2-3; 12 bases map to TRBD1. Germline lookup yields CDR1 MRHNA and CDR2 SNTAGT. This CDR3 is built from 16 residues. The V segment lost 3 bases and the J segment 3 bases; nucleotides outside the gene matches: 4. CDR3 protein: CASSERGQGATDTQYF. The CDR3 nucleotides are TGTGCCAGCAGTGAAAGGGGACAGGGGGCGACAGATACGCAGTATTTT.